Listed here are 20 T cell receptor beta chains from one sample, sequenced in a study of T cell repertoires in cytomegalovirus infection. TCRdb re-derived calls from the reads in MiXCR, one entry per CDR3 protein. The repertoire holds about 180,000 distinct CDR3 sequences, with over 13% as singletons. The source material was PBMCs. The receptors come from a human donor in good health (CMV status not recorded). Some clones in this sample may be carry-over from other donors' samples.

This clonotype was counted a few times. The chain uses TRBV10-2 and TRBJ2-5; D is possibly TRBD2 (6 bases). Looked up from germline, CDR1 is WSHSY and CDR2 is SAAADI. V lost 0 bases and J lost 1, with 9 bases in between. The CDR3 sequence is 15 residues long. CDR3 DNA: TGCGCCAGCAGTGAGTCGTGGGGAGGCCAAGAGACCCAGTACTTC. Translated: CASSESWGGQETQYF.

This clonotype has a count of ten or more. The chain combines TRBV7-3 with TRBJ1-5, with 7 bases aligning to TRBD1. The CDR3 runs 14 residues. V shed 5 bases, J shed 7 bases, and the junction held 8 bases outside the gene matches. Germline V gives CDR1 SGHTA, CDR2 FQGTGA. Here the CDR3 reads CASSVQGFEQPQHF. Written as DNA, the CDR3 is TGTGCCAGCAGCGTACAGGGGTTCGAACAGCCCCAGCATTTT.

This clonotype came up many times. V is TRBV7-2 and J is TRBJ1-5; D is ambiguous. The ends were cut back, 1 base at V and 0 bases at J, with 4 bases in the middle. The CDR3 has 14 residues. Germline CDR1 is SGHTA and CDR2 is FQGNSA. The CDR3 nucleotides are TGTGCCAGCAGCTTAGTTGGTAGCAATCAGCCCCAGCATTTT. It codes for CASSLVGSNQPQHF.

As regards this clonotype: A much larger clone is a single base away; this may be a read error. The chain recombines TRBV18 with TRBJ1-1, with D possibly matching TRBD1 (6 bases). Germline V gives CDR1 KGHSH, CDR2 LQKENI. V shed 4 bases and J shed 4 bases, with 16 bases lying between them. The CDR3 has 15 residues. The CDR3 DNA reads TGTGCCAGCTCACAATATCAGGGGAGGGGCACTGAAGCTTTCTTT. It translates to CASSQYQGRGTEAFF.

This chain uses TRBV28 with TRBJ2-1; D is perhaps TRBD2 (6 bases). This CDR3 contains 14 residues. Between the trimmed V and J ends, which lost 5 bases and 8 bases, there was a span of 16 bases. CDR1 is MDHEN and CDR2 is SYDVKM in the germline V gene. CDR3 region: CASSPPGSIHEQFF. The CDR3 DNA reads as TGTGCCAGCAGTCCCCCCGGGAGTATCCATGAGCAGTTCTTC.

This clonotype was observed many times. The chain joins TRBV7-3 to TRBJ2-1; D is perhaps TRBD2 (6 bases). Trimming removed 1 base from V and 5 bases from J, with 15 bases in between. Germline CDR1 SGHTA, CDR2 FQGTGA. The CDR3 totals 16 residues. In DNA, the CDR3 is TGTGCCAGCAGCTTAAGTCTGGGACTCAACAACAATGAGCAGTTCTTC. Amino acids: CASSLSLGLNNNEQFF.

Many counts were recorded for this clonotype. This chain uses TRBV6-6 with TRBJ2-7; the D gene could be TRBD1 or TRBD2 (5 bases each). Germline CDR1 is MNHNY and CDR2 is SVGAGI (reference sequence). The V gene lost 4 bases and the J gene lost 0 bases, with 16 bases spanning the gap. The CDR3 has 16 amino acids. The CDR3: CASSSNSGTDSYEQYF. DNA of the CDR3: TGTGCCAGCAGTTCCAACTCAGGGACGGACTCCTACGAGCAGTACTTC.

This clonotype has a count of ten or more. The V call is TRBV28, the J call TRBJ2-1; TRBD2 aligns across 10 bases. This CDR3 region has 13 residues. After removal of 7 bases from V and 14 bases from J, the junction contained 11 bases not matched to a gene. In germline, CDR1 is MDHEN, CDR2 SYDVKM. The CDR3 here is CASTLGPAGGKFF. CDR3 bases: TGTGCCAGCACCCTAGGCCCAGCGGGGGGGAAGTTCTTC.

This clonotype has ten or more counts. The CDR3 DNA reads as TGTGCCAGCAGCTTAGGCAAGTACAATGAGCAGTTCTTC. As protein: CASSLGKYNEQFF. This rearrangement joins TRBV11-2 to TRBJ2-1; D unclear. Per the germline V gene, CDR1 is SGHAT and CDR2 is FQNNGV. There are 13 residues in the CDR3. The ends were cut back, 1 base at V and 4 bases at J, with 5 bases in the middle.

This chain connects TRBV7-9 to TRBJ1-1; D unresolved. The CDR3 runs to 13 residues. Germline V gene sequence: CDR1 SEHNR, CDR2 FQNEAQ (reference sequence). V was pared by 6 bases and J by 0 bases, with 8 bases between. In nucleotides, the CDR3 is TGTGCCAGCAGTGCCGAGATGAACACTGAAGCTTTCTTT. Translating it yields CASSAEMNTEAFF.

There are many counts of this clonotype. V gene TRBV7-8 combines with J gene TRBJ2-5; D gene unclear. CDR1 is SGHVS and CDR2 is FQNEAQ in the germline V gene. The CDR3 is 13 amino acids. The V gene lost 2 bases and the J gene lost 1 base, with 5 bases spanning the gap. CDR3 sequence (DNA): TGTGCCAGCAGCTTATCCACCCAAGAGACCCAGTACTTC. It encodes CASSLSTQETQYF.

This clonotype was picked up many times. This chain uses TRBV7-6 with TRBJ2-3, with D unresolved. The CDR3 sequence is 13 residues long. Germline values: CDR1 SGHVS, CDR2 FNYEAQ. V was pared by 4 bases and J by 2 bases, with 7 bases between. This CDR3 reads CASSYLPTDTQYF. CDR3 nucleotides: TGTGCCAGCAGCTACCTGCCCACAGATACGCAGTATTTT. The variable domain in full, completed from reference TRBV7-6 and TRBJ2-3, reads GAGVSQSPRYKVTKRGQDVALRCDPISGHVSLYWYRQALGQGPEFLTYFNYEAQQDKSGLPNDRFSAERPEGSISTLTIQRTEQRDSAMYRCASSYLPTDTQYFGPGTRLTVL.

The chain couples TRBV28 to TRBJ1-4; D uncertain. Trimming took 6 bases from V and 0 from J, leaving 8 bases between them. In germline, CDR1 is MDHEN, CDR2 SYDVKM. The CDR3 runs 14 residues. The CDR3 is CASRGTATNEKLFF. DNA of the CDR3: TGTGCCAGCAGGGGTACAGCAACTAATGAAAAACTGTTTTTT.

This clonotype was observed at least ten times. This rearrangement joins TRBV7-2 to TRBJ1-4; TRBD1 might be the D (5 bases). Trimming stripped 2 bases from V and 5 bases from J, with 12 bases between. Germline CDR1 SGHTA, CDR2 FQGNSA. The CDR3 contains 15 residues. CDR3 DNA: TGTGCCAGCAGCTTACGAGGCAGGGAGAATGAAAAACTGTTTTTT. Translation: CASSLRGRENEKLFF.

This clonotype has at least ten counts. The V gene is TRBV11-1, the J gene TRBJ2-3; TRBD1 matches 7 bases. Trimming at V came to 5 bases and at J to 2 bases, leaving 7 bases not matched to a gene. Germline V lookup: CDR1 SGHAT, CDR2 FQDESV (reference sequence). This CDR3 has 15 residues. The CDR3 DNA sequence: TGTGCCAGCAGCCATCGGGACAGCTACACAGATACGCAGTATTTT. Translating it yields CASSHRDSYTDTQYF.

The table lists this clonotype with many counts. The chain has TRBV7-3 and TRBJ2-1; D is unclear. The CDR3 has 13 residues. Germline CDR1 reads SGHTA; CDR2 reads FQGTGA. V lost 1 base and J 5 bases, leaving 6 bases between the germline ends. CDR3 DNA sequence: TGTGCCAGCAGCTTAAATCCCAACAATGAGCAGTTCTTC. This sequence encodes CASSLNPNNEQFF. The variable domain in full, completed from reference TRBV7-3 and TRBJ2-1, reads GAGVSQTPSNKVTEKGKYVELRCDPISGHTALYWYRQSLGQGPEFLIYFQGTGAADDSGLPNDRFFAVRPEGSVSTLKIQRTERGDSAVYLCASSLNPNNEQFFGPGTRLTVL.

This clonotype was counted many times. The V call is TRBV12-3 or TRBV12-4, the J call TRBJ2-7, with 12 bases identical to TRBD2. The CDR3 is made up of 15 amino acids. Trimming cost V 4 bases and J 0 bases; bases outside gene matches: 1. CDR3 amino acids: CASSWTSGTSYEQYF. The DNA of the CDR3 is TGTGCCAGCAGTTGGACTAGCGGGACCTCCTACGAGCAGTACTTC.

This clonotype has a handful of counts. The CDR3 DNA sequence: TGTGCCAGCAGTTCGAACGCCGGGATTTCACCCCTCCACTTT. It encodes CASSSNAGISPLHF. The chain joins TRBV12-3 or TRBV12-4 to TRBJ1-6; D is unclear. V was cut by 4 bases and J by 9 bases, with 13 bases left in between. The CDR3 covers 14 residues.

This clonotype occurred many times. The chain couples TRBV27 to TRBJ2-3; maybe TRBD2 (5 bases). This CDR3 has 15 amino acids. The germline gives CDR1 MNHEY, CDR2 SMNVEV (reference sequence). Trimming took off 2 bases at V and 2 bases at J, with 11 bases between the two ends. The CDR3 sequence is CASSLAGIHTDTQYF. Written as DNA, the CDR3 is TGTGCCAGCAGTTTAGCGGGTATTCACACAGATACGCAGTATTTT.

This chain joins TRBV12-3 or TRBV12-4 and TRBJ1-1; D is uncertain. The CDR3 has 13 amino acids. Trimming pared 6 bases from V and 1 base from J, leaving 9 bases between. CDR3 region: CASSPLRNTEAFF. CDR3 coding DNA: TGTGCCAGCAGCCCTCTTAGGAACACTGAAGCTTTCTTT.